The rows below give T cell receptor beta chains drawn from one sample of a study of blood T cell repertoires in COVID-19. TCRdb's copy holds only in-frame clones and misses some; the assay was immunoSEQ multiplex PCR. The table has 110,000 to 150,000 clones, over 80% seen once. The sequenced sample consisted of peripheral blood. The origin of the receptors is a woman aged 50 to 60 with acute or convalescent COVID-19. Both conserved end residues are part of each CDR3. A D gene is named only where the DNA matches it firmly. Only some rows state a clone size, as once, few, many or a class for expanded clones.

16 TRBD1 TRBJ2-5 TRBV11-2 once TGTGCCAGCAGCCAGGGGACAGGCCCGTACCAAGAGACCCAGTACTTC CASSQGTGPYQETQYF
15 . TRBJ1-1 TRBV6-5 . TGTGCCAGCAGACCACCACGGGGGACCAACACTGAAGCTTTCTTT CASRPPRGTNTEAFF
15 . TRBJ1-5 TRBV19 . TGTGCCAGTAGTATGGGCCAAGGTAGCAATCAGCCCCAGCATTTT CASSMGQGSNQPQHF
15 . TRBJ1-1 TRBV19 . TGTGCCAGTAGTCCCCCCGGAGGATTCAACACTGAAGCTTTCTTT CASSPPGGFNTEAFF
15 . TRBJ1-5 TRBV5-6 . TGTGCCAGCAGCATATCAGGGGCAGGCAATCAGCCCCAGCATTTT CASSISGAGNQPQHF
16 TRBD1 TRBJ1-2 TRBV19 . TGTGCCAGTATGGGACAGAACTGGTACTCGTTCTATGGCTACACCTTC CASMGQNWYSFYGYTF
15 . TRBJ1-1 TRBV5-1 . TGCGCCAGCAGCTTTTTGCAGGGGTTCGGCACTGAAGCTTTCTTT CASSFLQGFGTEAFF
16 . TRBJ2-4 TRBV4-2 . TGTGCCAGCAGCCAAGAGGGGGGGACGGGGGCACGAGTTCAGTACTTC CASSQEGGTGARVQYF
12 . TRBJ2-7 TRBV6-4 . TGTGCCAGCAACTCCCCCATCGGCGAGCAGTACTTC CASNSPIGEQYF
15 TRBD1 TRBJ1-2 TRBV10-3 . TGTGCCATCGGACCCGGGACAGGGGACTCTAATGGCTACACCTTC CAIGPGTGDSNGYTF
14 TRBD1 TRBJ1-2 TRBV5-6 . TGTGCCAGCAGTCCCGACAGGGGGCTTAATGGCTACACCTTC CASSPDRGLNGYTF
11 . TRBJ2-5 TRBV6-6 . TGTGCCGTCGGGGTTCAAGAGACCCAGTACTTC CAVGVQETQYF
16 TRBD1 TRBJ2-1 TRBV24-1 once TGTGCCACCAGTGATACCACAGGGGCCCAATACAATGAGCAGTTCTTC CATSDTTGAQYNEQFF
14 TRBD2 TRBJ2-2 TRBV6-5 . TGTGCCAGCAGGTCTAGCGGGGGTACCGGGGAGCTGTTTTTT CASRSSGGTGELFF
13 TRBD1 TRBJ2-7 TRBV2 . TGTGCCAGCACCCCAGGGGGAACCTACGAGCAGTACTTC CASTPGGTYEQYF
13 TRBD1 TRBJ2-1 TRBV5-1 . TGCGCCAGCAGCTTTAAGGGGGCGGACGAGCAGTTCTTC CASSFKGADEQFF
14 . TRBJ1-6 TRBV4-1 few TGCGCCAGCAGCCAAACAGGGCAAAATTCACCCCTCCACTTT CASSQTGQNSPLHF
15 TRBD1 TRBJ1-1 TRBV14 . TGTGCCAGCAGCCCGACAGACAGGGGCAACACTGAAGCTTTCTTT CASSPTDRGNTEAFF
12 . TRBJ1-1 TRBV5-1 . TGCGCCAGCAGCCTCAGGCCCTCTGAAGCTTTCTTT CASSLRPSEAFF
16 . TRBJ1-6 TRBV28 . TGTGCCAGCAGACCCGAGACAGCGAACGATAATTCACCCCTCCACTTT CASRPETANDNSPLHF
15 TRBD2 TRBJ2-3 TRBV7-9 . TGTGCCAGCAGCTTAGGGACTAGCGGCACAGATACGCAGTATTTT CASSLGTSGTDTQYF
12 TRBD1 TRBJ1-1 TRBV24-1 . TGTGCCACCAGTGATTTCAGGGGGGTAGCTTTCTTT CATSDFRGVAFF
13 . TRBJ1-1 TRBV19 . TGTGCCAGTTTCAGGGAGGATTTATCTGAAGCTTTCTTT CASFREDLSEAFF
14 . TRBJ1-2 TRBV6-5 . TGTGCCAGCAGCTGGGGGCAGTCTAGCTATGGCTACACCTTC CASSWGQSSYGYTF
14 TRBD1 TRBJ2-3 TRBV5-4 . TGTGCCAGCAGCTACCGACAGGGGCCAGATACGCAGTATTTT CASSYRQGPDTQYF
14 . TRBJ2-7 TRBV28 . TGTGCCAGCAGTTTATACCCAGGGGTTTACGAGCAGTACTTC CASSLYPGVYEQYF
12 . TRBJ2-3 TRBV28 . TGTGCCAGCACCCCTCCAGGAGATACGCAGTATTTT CASTPPGDTQYF
13 . TRBJ2-4 TRBV2 . TGTGCCAGCAGTGTATTTGACGGAGGGGTTGCTGGCTTC CASSVFDGGVAGF
16 . TRBJ2-5 TRBV7-9 . TGTGCCAGCAGCCCCTATCGCCCGGGACTCCAAGAGACCCAGTACTTC CASSPYRPGLQETQYF
15 . TRBJ2-4 TRBV11-2 . TGTGCCAGCAGCTTAGAGTCAATGGCCAAAAACATTCAGTACTTC CASSLESMAKNIQYF
16 TRBD2 TRBJ2-1 TRBV7-3 . TGTGCCAGCAGCTTAACATCTAGCGGGGGAAACAATGAGCAGTTCTTC CASSLTSSGGNNEQFF
14 . TRBJ2-5 TRBV11-3 . TGTGCCAGCAGCTTAGGGGGCAGCCAAGAGACCCAGTACTTC CASSLGGSQETQYF
14 . TRBJ1-4 TRBV5-1 . TGCGCCAGCAGCCCCGGGACGGTGGGGGGAAAACTGTTTTTT CASSPGTVGGKLFF
14 TRBD1 TRBJ1-1 TRBV6-2/TRBV6-3 . TGTGCCAGCAGTTACACAGGGGTGAACACTGAAGCTTTCTTT CASSYTGVNTEAFF
14 . TRBJ1-1 TRBV18 . TGTGCCAGCTCACCCCTTCCCCAGGGCCCTGAAGCTTTCTTT CASSPLPQGPEAFF
14 . TRBJ1-1 TRBV9 . TGTGCCAGCAGCTCGAGGCCCCAGAACACTGAAGCTTTCTTT CASSSRPQNTEAFF
13 TRBD2 TRBJ2-3 TRBV27 . TGTGCCAGCAAGGGACTAGGCACAGATACGCAGTATTTT CASKGLGTDTQYF
14 TRBD1 TRBJ2-1 TRBV2 . TGTGCCAGCAGGGACGGACAGGCCTACAATGAGCAGTTCTTC CASRDGQAYNEQFF
14 TRBD2 TRBJ2-2 TRBV29-1 . TGCAGCACCCTAGGGGCGGGAGTCACCGGGGAGCTGTTTTTT CSTLGAGVTGELFF
17 TRBD2 TRBJ2-5 TRBV7-3 . TGTGCCAGCAGTCAAAATAGCGGGAGATTGTACCAAGAGACCCAGTACTTC CASSQNSGRLYQETQYF
13 . TRBJ1-1 TRBV29-1 few TGCAGCGTTGAAGGGACTACGGAGACTGAAGCTTTCTTT CSVEGTTETEAFF
13 . TRBJ1-1 TRBV11-2 . TGTGCCAGCAGCTCAGGGATCAGGACTGAAGCTTTCTTT CASSSGIRTEAFF
12 . TRBJ2-1 TRBV29-1 . TGCAGCGTTGAAGATTCGCGGGGTGAGCAGTTCTTC CSVEDSRGEQFF
19 TRBD2 TRBJ2-1 TRBV10-1 . TGCGCCAGCAGTGAACTCCGGGCGGGAGGGCCAAGGGCGTACAATGAGCAGTTCTTC CASSELRAGGPRAYNEQFF